Here is one TCR beta chain with its context. This sample was included in a study of technical replicates of blood from a handful of donors. The protocol was immunoSEQ multiplex PCR, while the TCRdb copy is restricted to in-frame clones and leaves out a portion. The sample has under 90,000 clones, roughly 98% seen once; the top ten hold around 0.15%. Germline-derived CDR1 and CDR2 are MNHEY and SVGAGI. Trimming at V came to 7 bases and at J to 2 bases, leaving 5 bases not matched to a gene. The CDR3 contains 13 residues. The V gene is TRBV6-5, the J gene TRBJ2-7, with 7 bases identical to TRBD2. Sample: T cells isolated from PBMCs. This receptor was identified in a human donor in good health. CDR3 amino acids: CASTESGAYEQYF. CDR3 bases: TGTGCCAGCACCGAAAGCGGGGCCTACGAGCAGTACTTC.